This T cell receptor beta chain emerged from a study of post-analysis software for immune sequencing data. Incorporated into the TCR beta cDNA libraries were unique molecular identifiers, which served to reduce PCR and sequencing biases. MiXCR, applied by TCRdb to the PCR reads, yields one record per CDR3 protein. The sample gives approximately 350,000 distinct CDR3 sequences, roughly 36% of which show up once; 13% is in the top ten. Germline values: CDR1 SGHRS, CDR2 YFSETQ. The ends lost 5 bases at V and 4 bases at J; junction bases unmatched: 8. The CDR3 covers 14 residues. This clonotype was seen a handful of times. Its antigen is still unknown. General study results and limits: Comparison of patients with controls showed roughly five TRBV segments more frequent in patients, TRBV5-6, TRBV5-1 and TRBV20-1 among them.

The chain recombines TRBV5-1 with TRBJ2-7; 8 nucleotides line up with TRBD1. The sample was blood. This sequence was found in a girl aged 10 to 17 with multiple sclerosis. The CDR3 sequence is CASRPRQGKYEQYF. The CDR3 DNA follows: TGCGCCAGCAGACCCAGACAGGGGAAGTACGAGCAGTACTTC.